This TCR beta chain emerged from a study of T cells after yellow fever vaccination (dated by TCRdb to between 2018 and 2020). Regarding the research as a whole: The SMART-Seq v4 Ultra Low Input RNA kit was used to prepare libraries from fractions with low cell numbers. Bulk PBMC replicates and cell subsets were isolated from blood drawn at multiple timepoints before and after both primary and secondary immunization. Bulk TCR alpha and beta repertoires were sequenced longitudinally to track T-cell clones before and after primary and booster YFV17D yellow fever vaccination. Two healthy male donors, one aged 18 to 29 and one aged 30 to 40 years, made up the cohort.

TCR cDNA was made using 5'RACE template switching, a step that added a universal primer site and unique molecular identifiers. cDNA synthesis was primed from both the TCR alpha and TCR beta constant segments. Two PCR steps were used to amplify libraries, with sample barcodes and sequencing adapters being added in the second step. Sequencing of libraries was performed on Illumina HiSeq 2500 (2x100 bp) or NovaSeq (2x150 bp). Per the source publication's procedure: Demultiplexing of reads and collapsing into UMI consensus sequences were performed with MIGEC, and V(D)J alignment was carried out with MiXCR. Vaccine-responding clonotypes were defined with edgeR using replicate PBMC samples, requiring FDR below 0.01 and a log2 fold change above 5 up to day 15. Each bulk clonotype was labeled CD4 or CD8 based on which sequenced repertoire, CD4 or CD8, contained the clonotype at higher abundance. The public reads were reanalyzed by TCRdb: fastp trimming at Q25, MiXCR alignment, in-frame beta chains only. A single entry per CDR3 protein holds the most common genes and DNA from its merged rows. These V and J calls originate from TCRdb's pipeline instead of the authors' own analysis. In this sample the table shows 300,000 to 400,000 distinct CDR3 sequences, roughly 8.3% of which occur a single time. The ten largest make up 17% of the sample.

General findings and caveats noted by the study authors: Because the study included only two donors, the extent to which the findings can be generalized is limited. A small share of clonotypes occurred in both CD4 and CD8 compartments, likely arising from convergent recombination. After the booster, most clones that had expanded after primary vaccination were detected again (almost 97% of CD4 and about 88% of CD8), suggesting broad maintenance of memory. Computational filtering was required because FACS-sorted repertoires could contain abundant contaminating clonotypes from the bulk population. The secondary T-cell response was weaker than the primary response but faster, peaking on day 5 instead of day 15.

Concerning this clonotype itself: Its antigen is currently not known. Qualities for individual bases were not recorded, and no much larger clone is one base off.

Taken with the paper, the label for treatment or condition translates to: live attenuated yellow fever vaccine strain. At each blood-draw timepoint, two biological replicates of bulk PBMCs were obtained. PBMCs were isolated from peripheral blood using a standard Ficoll-Paque protocol. TriZol was used to extract RNA from bulk PBMCs, from CD4 and CD8 fractions, and from dextramer-positive and dextramer-negative fractions. The sample consisted of PBMCs, taken approximately 47 days after the first yellow fever vaccination. The TCR originated in a man aged 18 to 35 who received the YFV17D yellow fever vaccine.

CDR3 region: CASCCRGGSYEQYF. The DNA sequence is TGTGCCAGCTGCTGTCGTGGAGGGTCCTACGAGCAGTACTTC. The rearranged chain carries TRBV11-2 and TRBJ2-7; the D segment could be TRBD2, given 6 matching bases. The CDR3 contains 14 residues, cysteine and phenylalanine counted. The CDR3 DNA has 42 bases and is translated from base 1. The germline V gene gives CDR1 as SGHAT and CDR2 as FQNNGV. The junction carries 15 bases between V and J, which are trimmed by 8 bases and 1 base respectively.